This T cell receptor (beta chain) was sequenced for a study of identical twins. Regarding the study as a whole: Insertion counts were lower in abundant cord blood beta clonotypes, a trend that memory repertoires did not show.

Of note for this clonotype: The antigen remains undetermined.

Germline lookup yields CDR1 MGHDK and CDR2 SYGVNS. The J segment lost 0 bases and the V segment lost 3 bases, leaving 8 bases of the junction unmatched. The CDR3 spans 18 residues. The cDNA had a unique molecular identifier and a template-switch universal primer site. TCRdb recomputed calls from the 5' RACE reads with MiXCR, one row per CDR3 protein. This repertoire shows about 900,000 distinct CDR3 sequences, around 12% found once; its top ten account for around 1.5%. The same sample was also used in a study of yellow fever vaccine responses in identical twins. That investigation notes: Reported findings indicate that twins' vaccine T cell responses seemed partially convergent, partially personalized.

The rearrangement joins TRBV25-1 to TRBJ2-1; the match to TRBD2 covers 10 bases. Sequences were obtained from PBMCs. The TCR was taken from a woman aged 18 to 35 in good health. The CDR3 DNA reads TGTGCCAGCAGTGATGGTAGCGGGGGGCTTAGCTCCTACAATGAGCAGTTCTTC. This encodes CASSDGSGGLSSYNEQFF.